What follows are 7 T cell receptor beta chains derived from one specimen sequenced in a study of human T cells and chemical hapten exposure. Time point of the sample: healthy volunteer bleed at 6 weeks. Extraction yielded total RNA from whole blood (unfractionated). Each CDR3 protein gets one entry after TCRdb re-called the RACE reads with MiXCR. Altogether more than 60,000 distinct CDR3 sequences are present, about 8.6% being singletons, with the ten largest covering approximately 1.5%. The sequenced sample consisted of whole blood. Every receptor here comes from a male donor in good health. Some clones in this sample may be carry-over from other donors' samples.

This clonotype was seen only a few times. The chain has TRBV14 and TRBJ1-1; the match to TRBD1 covers 7 bases. With V trimmed by 4 bases and J by 4 bases, 6 bases remained unmatched. The germline gives CDR1 SGHDN, CDR2 FVKESK. There are 14 residues in the CDR3. CDR3 region: CASSPLRDSTEAFF. The CDR3 coding sequence is TGTGCCAGCAGCCCTTTGAGGGACAGCACTGAAGCTTTCTTT.

Turning to this clonotype: A much larger clone lies a single base off, so this may be a read error. CDR3 sequence reads: CASSYGAQGTDTQYF. Here the CDR3 DNA reads TGTGCCAGCAGCTACGGTGCGCAGGGCACAGATACGCAGTATTTT. This chain links TRBV7-2 with TRBJ2-3; D is ambiguous. Germline CDR1 reads SGHTA; CDR2 reads FQGNSA. CDR3 size: 15 residues. The V end was cut by 4 bases, the J end by 1 base, with 12 bases between.

The chain is built from TRBV20-1 and TRBJ1-3; weak D call: TRBD1 (5 bases). The CDR3 sequence is 11 residues long. The V gene's germline CDR1 is DFQATT and CDR2 SNEGSKA (reference sequence). V lost 5 bases, J lost 4 bases, and 6 bases lay in between. CDR3 DNA sequence: TGCAGTGCTCGACAGGGAAACACCATATATTTT. Translated, it gives CSARQGNTIYF.

This clonotype was detected only a few times. V and J are TRBV20-1 and TRBJ2-3; TRBD2 aligns across 8 bases. J gave up 7 bases and V 1 base, and 10 bases lay outside the gene matches. The CDR3 sequence is 15 residues long. Germline CDR1 is DFQATT and CDR2 is SNEGSKA (reference sequence). The chain's CDR3 is CSARGREGSVYTQYF. DNA for the CDR3: TGCAGTGCTAGAGGTCGGGAGGGCTCCGTTTATACGCAGTATTTT.

The DNA for the CDR3 is TGTGCCAGCAGAACGGAGGGGGCAAGCACTGAAGCTTTCTTT. It translates to CASRTEGASTEAFF. The chain is built from TRBV2 and TRBJ1-1; 7 bases align to TRBD1. This CDR3 is built from 14 residues. Germline CDR1 SNHLY, CDR2 FYNNEI. V shed 6 bases and J 4 bases; nucleotides not matched to a gene: 8.

There are many counts of this clonotype. V usage is TRBV20-1 and J usage is TRBJ2-1, with 11 nucleotides matching TRBD2. J gave up 0 bases and V 0 bases, and 7 bases lay outside the gene matches. The CDR3 spans 18 residues. The germline V gene encodes CDR1 DFQATT and CDR2 SNEGSKA (reference sequence). The CDR3 DNA sequence: TGCAGTGCTAGAGAGAGGACTAGCGGGTTTAGCTCCTACAATGAGCAGTTCTTC. Residues: CSARERTSGFSSYNEQFF.

This chain connects TRBV14 to TRBJ2-3, with D unresolved. This CDR3 comprises 13 residues. With 4 bases removed from V and 6 bases from J, the gap between germline ends came to 11 bases. From germline, CDR1 is SGHDN and CDR2 FVKESK. CDR3 region: CASSRTSMDTQYF. The CDR3 bases are TGTGCCAGCAGCCGGACGTCCATGGATACGCAGTATTTT. The variable domain in full, completed from reference TRBV14 and TRBJ2-3, reads EAGVTQFPSHSVIEKGQTVTLRCDPISGHDNLYWYRRVMGKEIKFLLHFVKESKQDESGMPNNRFLAERTGGTYSTLKVQPAELEDSGVYFCASSRTSMDTQYFGPGTRLTVL.